These 30 T cell receptor beta chains were sequenced from one sample in a study of blood T cell repertoires in COVID-19. The repertoire was sequenced with immunoSEQ multiplex PCR; TCRdb's copy has only in-frame clones and lacks some. The sample consists of 350,000 or so clones, approximately 89% of them appearing once. Sequencing was performed on peripheral blood. These TCRs come from a woman under 40 with COVID-19, enrolled during active disease.

This chain uses TRBV29-1 with TRBJ1-1; D call uncertain. CDR1 is SQVTM and CDR2 is ANQGSEA in the germline V gene. This CDR3 is built from 15 residues. Between the trimmed V and J ends, which lost 0 bases and 1 base, there was a span of 12 bases. The CDR3 DNA follows: TGCAGCGTTGAAGATCGTTGGCAGGCGAACACTGAAGCTTTCTTT. This translates into CSVEDRWQANTEAFF.

This chain links TRBV6-5 with TRBJ1-2, with 9 bases fitting TRBD1. Germline-derived CDR1 and CDR2 are MNHEY and SVGAGI. CDR3 length equals 15 residues. V lost 2 bases to trimming and J lost 1 base; unmatched junction nucleotides: 2. The DNA of the CDR3 is TGTGCCAGCAGTTACCTGACAGGGGGTAACTATGGCTACACCTTC. Encoded protein: CASSYLTGGNYGYTF.

This chain connects TRBV28 to TRBJ1-6, with no clear D. In germline, CDR1 is MDHEN, CDR2 SYDVKM. The CDR3 extends over 14 amino acids. V shed 4 bases and J shed 2 bases, with 6 bases lying between them. The CDR3 here is CASSSGTYNSPLHF. CDR3 DNA sequence: TGTGCCAGCAGTTCAGGAACCTATAATTCACCCCTCCACTTT.

Only one count was recorded for this clone. The chain recombines TRBV6-2 or TRBV6-3 with TRBJ1-1; the D gene is possibly TRBD1 (5 bases). The germline V and J ends were trimmed by 3 bases and 4 bases, with 9 bases remaining between them. CDR1 is MNHEY, CDR2 SVGEGT, per germline. The CDR3 has 13 amino acids. Written as DNA, the CDR3 is TGTGCCAGCAGTTATGGGGGGACCACTGAAGCTTTCTTT. The encoded protein is CASSYGGTTEAFF.

The count of this clone is one. CDR3 residues: CASSTPLAGSYNEQFF. CDR3 sequence (DNA): TGTGCCAGTAGTACCCCCCTAGCGGGCTCCTACAATGAGCAGTTCTTC. The rearrangement joins TRBV19 to TRBJ2-1, with 8 nucleotides matching TRBD2. V was pared by 4 bases and J by 0 bases, with 5 bases of the junction left unmatched. Germline assignment: CDR1 LNHDA and CDR2 SQIVND (reference sequence). CDR3 length equals 16 residues.

The V call is TRBV13, the J call TRBJ1-2; the match to TRBD1 covers 8 bases. V lost 5 bases, J lost 8 bases, and 10 bases stayed unmatched. The germline V gene encodes CDR1 PRHDT and CDR2 FYEKMQ (reference sequence). The CDR3 is 14 residues long. The CDR3 nucleotides are TGTGCCAGCAGCACCGACAGGGGCAGGCACGGCTACACCTTC. Its translation: CASSTDRGRHGYTF.

This sequence joins TRBV6-5 and TRBJ1-6; D is unclear. Germline V lookup: CDR1 MNHEY, CDR2 SVGAGI. Trimming removed 5 bases from V and 7 bases from J, with 15 bases in between. The CDR3 spans 15 residues. The CDR3 sequence: CASSPEASRNSPLHF. CDR3 DNA: TGTGCCAGCAGTCCAGAGGCTAGTCGGAATTCACCCCTCCACTTT.

V usage is TRBV6-6 and J usage is TRBJ2-1; 7 bases fit TRBD1. Germline CDR1 MNHNY, CDR2 SVGAGI (reference sequence). V lost 2 bases and J lost 8; bases outside the gene matches: 3. The CDR3 has 13 residues. CDR3 in DNA: TGTGCCAGCAGTTACGACAGGGTCGATGAGCAGTTCTTC. Translating it yields CASSYDRVDEQFF.

This chain joins TRBV19 and TRBJ2-7; a weak D match, TRBD2 (6 bases). V was pared by 4 bases and J by 4 bases, with 20 bases between. This CDR3 has 16 amino acids. In germline, CDR1 is LNHDA, CDR2 SQIVND (reference sequence). CDR3 in amino acids: CASSTPGGRYPYEQYF. The CDR3 coding sequence is TGTGCCAGTAGTACCCCCGGGGGACGGTACCCTTACGAGCAGTACTTC.

This clone was picked up one time. The chain employs TRBV24-1 and TRBJ2-1; 12 bases align to TRBD1. Trimming removed 6 bases from V and 6 bases from J; junction bases left unmatched: 8. Germline CDR1 and CDR2: KGHDR and SFDVKD. CDR3 size: 16 residues. In DNA form, the CDR3 reads TGTGCCACCAGTATCGTGGGGACAGGGGGCTCCAATGAGCAGTTCTTC. Translating it yields CATSIVGTGGSNEQFF.

This chain links TRBV5-4 with TRBJ2-3; TRBD2 agrees at 8 bases. The trim removed 1 base at V and 4 bases at J, leaving 5 bases unmatched. Germline V gives CDR1 SGHNT, CDR2 YYREEE (reference sequence). CDR3 length equals 15 residues. The CDR3 DNA follows: TGTGCCAGCAGCTTGCGGGGGGGCGTCTCAGATACGCAGTATTTT. As protein: CASSLRGGVSDTQYF.

This rearrangement joins TRBV3-1 (or the pseudogene TRBV3-2) to TRBJ2-3; D remains ambiguous. Germline V gene data show CDR1 as LGHDT and CDR2 as YNNKEL (reference sequence). The CDR3 is made up of 13 amino acids. V lost 2 bases and J 7 bases, leaving 10 bases between the germline ends. The CDR3 loop is CASSQLEKNTQYF. The CDR3 nucleotides are TGTGCCAGCAGCCAACTGGAGAAGAATACGCAGTATTTT.

V usage is TRBV5-3 and J usage is TRBJ1-1, with TRBD1 as a possible D gene (6 bases). TRBV5-3 is known as an ORF, though its function is uncertain. The CDR3 is made up of 13 amino acids. Trimming removed 1 base at V and 3 bases at J, with 7 bases between. CDR3 coding DNA: TGTGCCAGAAGCTTGACAGGGCACACTGAAGCTTTCTTT. Residues: CARSLTGHTEAFF.

The J gene is TRBJ1-2, the V gene TRBV14; TRBD1 matches 7 bases. The J segment lost 4 bases and the V segment lost 3 bases, leaving 5 bases of the junction unmatched. Per the germline V gene, CDR1 is SGHDN and CDR2 is FVKESK. This CDR3 contains 14 residues. In nucleotides, the CDR3 is TGTGCCAGCAGCCATAGACAGGGACCCTATGGCTACACCTTC. This codes for CASSHRQGPYGYTF. The full variable domain, in which reference TRBV14 and TRBJ1-2 provide the parts outside the CDR3, is EAGVTQFPSHSVIEKGQTVTLRCDPISGHDNLYWYRRVMGKEIKFLLHFVKESKQDESGMPNNRFLAERTGGTYSTLKVQPAELEDSGVYFCASSHRQGPYGYTFGSGTRLTVV.

This rearrangement joins TRBV15 to TRBJ2-2, with TRBD1 identical over 9 bases. In germline, CDR1 is LNHNV, CDR2 YYDKDF (reference sequence). The CDR3 extends over 17 amino acids. Trimming cost V 0 bases and J 4 bases; bases outside gene matches: 6. The CDR3 loop reads CATSRDRQGGTTGELFF. Here the CDR3 DNA reads TGTGCCACCAGCAGAGACCGACAGGGGGGAACCACCGGGGAGCTGTTTTTT.

V and J are TRBV5-8 and TRBJ2-3, with 11 bases fitting TRBD2. The CDR3 length is 15 residues. V was clipped by 3 bases and J by 10 bases; unmatched bases: 10. Germline V gene lookup returns CDR1 SGHTS and CDR2 YDEGEE. The chain's CDR3 is CASSSRLAGLLSQYF. The CDR3 nucleotides read TGTGCCAGCAGCTCCAGACTAGCGGGGCTCCTATCGCAGTATTTT.

The J gene is TRBJ1-1, the V gene TRBV11-2; D is undetermined. V was trimmed by 0 bases and J by 5 bases, leaving 4 bases between them. This CDR3 is built from 12 residues. Germline CDR1 reads SGHAT; CDR2 reads FQNNGV. The chain's CDR3 is CASSLDRTEAFF. In DNA, the CDR3 is TGTGCCAGCAGCTTAGATCGTACTGAAGCTTTCTTT.

The CDR3 here is CASSLTQLGGASAGELFF. The DNA of the CDR3 is TGCGCCAGCAGCTTAACGCAGCTAGGCGGGGCTAGCGCCGGGGAGCTGTTTTTT. The chain carries TRBV5-1 and TRBJ2-2; D perhaps matches TRBD2 (6 bases). The CDR3 totals 18 residues. Trimming removed 2 bases at V and 6 bases at J, with 23 bases between. Per germline, CDR1 SGHRS and CDR2 YFSETQ.

The chain carries TRBV11-3 and TRBJ1-2; D ambiguous. CDR3 length equals 13 residues. The germline V and J ends were trimmed by 0 bases and 7 bases, with 9 bases remaining between them. The germline V gene encodes CDR1 SGHNT and CDR2 YENEEA. CDR3 protein: CASSLEFHSGYTF. The CDR3 DNA reads as TGTGCCAGCAGCTTAGAATTCCATAGTGGCTACACCTTC.

The chain is built from TRBV14 and TRBJ1-5; possible D gene TRBD1, 5 bases. Trimming pared 4 bases from V and 3 bases from J, leaving 13 bases between. Looked up from germline, CDR1 is SGHDN and CDR2 is FVKESK. This CDR3 is 15 amino acids long. The CDR3 DNA follows: TGTGCCAGCAGCCTCCGGGGGATCTTCAATCAGCCCCAGCATTTT. Translated, it gives CASSLRGIFNQPQHF.

In this sample, this clone turned up once. This sequence joins TRBV5-1 and TRBJ1-1; 7 nucleotides line up with TRBD1. The V gene end was trimmed by 0 bases and the J gene end by 2 bases; junction bases not matched to a gene: 13. The CDR3 spans 18 residues. Looked up from germline, CDR1 is SGHRS and CDR2 is YFSETQ. The CDR3, as DNA: TGCGCCAGCAGCTTGGCCCCCTGGGAAGGGGGCATCAACACTGAAGCTTTCTTT. Encoded protein: CASSLAPWEGGINTEAFF. The whole variable domain, filled in from reference TRBV5-1 and TRBJ1-1, reads KAGVTQTPRYLIKTRGQQVTLSCSPISGHRSVSWYQQTPGQGLQFLFEYFSETQRNKGNFPGRFSGRQFSNSRSEMNVSTLELGDSALYLCASSLAPWEGGINTEAFFGQGTRLTVV.

The V gene is TRBV4-1, the J gene TRBJ2-1; TRBD1 matches 8 bases. CDR1 is MGHRA, CDR2 YSYEKL, per germline. Germline trimming cut 1 base from V and 4 bases from J; bases unmatched to any gene: 9. The CDR3 covers 17 residues. CDR3 amino acids: CASSQAGRQGRYNEQFF. Written as DNA, the CDR3 is TGCGCCAGCAGCCAAGCTGGAAGACAGGGGCGTTACAATGAGCAGTTCTTC.

This rearrangement joins TRBV19 to TRBJ2-3, with TRBD2 matching over 8 bases. Germline V gives CDR1 LNHDA, CDR2 SQIVND (reference sequence). CDR3 length: 16 residues. J gave up 2 bases and V 4 bases, and 8 bases lay outside the gene matches. CDR3 DNA: TGTGCCAGTAGTAGCGGCGGGGGGCACTACACAGATACGCAGTATTTT. It specifies CASSSGGGHYTDTQYF.

This chain uses TRBV6-2 or TRBV6-3 with TRBJ1-5; the match to TRBD1 covers 12 bases. V shed 6 bases, J shed 6 bases, and the junction held 18 bases outside the gene matches. The CDR3 contains 19 residues. CDR1 and CDR2 (germline): MNHEY, SVGEGT. The DNA of the CDR3 is TGTGCCAGCAGCCACGGGCTCACTGAGTGGGACAGGGGGCGTCAGCCCCAGCATTTT. It yields the protein CASSHGLTEWDRGRQPQHF.

This rearrangement joins TRBV7-6 to TRBJ1-4; D gene unclear. V gave up 1 base and J gave up 0 bases, with 6 bases separating them. This CDR3 spans 15 amino acids. Germline V gives CDR1 SGHVS, CDR2 FNYEAQ. CDR3 region: CASSLDIATNEKLFF. In nucleotides, the CDR3 is TGTGCCAGCAGCTTAGACATTGCAACTAATGAAAAACTGTTTTTT.

V usage is TRBV7-3 and J usage is TRBJ1-1; D is perhaps TRBD1 (6 bases). Trimming pared 5 bases from V and 4 bases from J, leaving 17 bases between. This CDR3 contains 15 residues. CDR1 is SGHTA, CDR2 FQGTGA, per germline. The chain's CDR3 is CASSKEGGEGTEAFF. The CDR3 DNA reads as TGTGCCAGCAGCAAAGAAGGGGGAGAAGGCACTGAAGCTTTCTTT.

The V call is TRBV15, the J call TRBJ1-4, with a weak D call TRBD1 (6 bases). Germline CDR1 and CDR2: LNHNV and YYDKDF (reference sequence). This CDR3 has 15 residues. With 0 bases removed from V and 3 bases from J, the gap between germline ends came to 8 bases. The CDR3 sequence: CATSRETGSNEKLFF. CDR3 coding DNA: TGTGCCACCAGCAGAGAGACAGGCTCTAATGAAAAACTGTTTTTT.

The chain combines TRBV6-6 with TRBJ1-5, with D tentatively TRBD1 (5 bases). The CDR3 covers 18 residues. The germline V and J ends were trimmed by 5 bases and 0 bases, with 20 bases remaining between them. Germline V gene data show CDR1 as MNHNY and CDR2 as SVGAGI (reference sequence). The CDR3 DNA reads TGTGCCAGCAGTCGCCCGCCCCTTGACAGCGTTAGCAATCAGCCCCAGCATTTT. As protein: CASSRPPLDSVSNQPQHF.

The chain uses TRBV2 and TRBJ2-3; 9 nucleotides agree with TRBD2. Germline V lookup: CDR1 SNHLY, CDR2 FYNNEI. The V gene end was trimmed by 6 bases and the J gene end by 6 bases; junction bases not matched to a gene: 13. The CDR3 consists of 16 residues. This CDR3 is CASRLAGLAGRDTQYF. The DNA of the CDR3 is TGTGCCAGCAGGCTAGCGGGGCTAGCGGGTCGGGATACGCAGTATTTT.

V gene TRBV11-1 combines with J gene TRBJ1-6; 8 bases fit TRBD1. V trimming: 6 bases; J trimming: 10 bases; junction bases outside the gene matches: 8. Germline V gene lookup returns CDR1 SGHAT and CDR2 FQDESV (reference sequence). The CDR3 covers 14 residues. CDR3: CASSQDRGGSPLHF. For the CDR3, the DNA is TGTGCCAGCAGTCAAGACAGGGGTGGCTCACCCCTCCACTTT. The full variable domain, completed using reference TRBV11-1 and TRBJ1-6, is EAEVAQSPRYKITEKSQAVAFWCDPISGHATLYWYRQILGQGPELLVQFQDESVVDDSQLPKDRFSAERLKGVDSTLKIQPAELGDSAMYLCASSQDRGGSPLHFGNGTRLTVT.